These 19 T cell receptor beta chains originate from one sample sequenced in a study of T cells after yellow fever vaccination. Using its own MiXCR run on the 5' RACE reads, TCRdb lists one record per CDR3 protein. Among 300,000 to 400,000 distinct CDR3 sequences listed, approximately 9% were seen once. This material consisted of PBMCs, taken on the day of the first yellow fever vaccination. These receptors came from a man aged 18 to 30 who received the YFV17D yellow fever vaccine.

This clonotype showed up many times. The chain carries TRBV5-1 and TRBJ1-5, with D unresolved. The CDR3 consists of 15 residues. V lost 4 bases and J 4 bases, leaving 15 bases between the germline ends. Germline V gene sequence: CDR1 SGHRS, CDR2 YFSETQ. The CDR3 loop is CASSHRPGGNQPQHF. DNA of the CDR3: TGCGCCAGCAGCCACCGACCGGGTGGAAATCAGCCCCAGCATTTT.

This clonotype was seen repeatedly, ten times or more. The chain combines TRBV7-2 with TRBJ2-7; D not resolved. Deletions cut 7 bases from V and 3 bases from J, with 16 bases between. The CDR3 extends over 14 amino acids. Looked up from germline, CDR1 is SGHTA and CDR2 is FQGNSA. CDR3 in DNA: TGTGCCAGCACCACCCAGAACGGTGTCTACGAGCAGTACTTC. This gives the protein CASTTQNGVYEQYF.

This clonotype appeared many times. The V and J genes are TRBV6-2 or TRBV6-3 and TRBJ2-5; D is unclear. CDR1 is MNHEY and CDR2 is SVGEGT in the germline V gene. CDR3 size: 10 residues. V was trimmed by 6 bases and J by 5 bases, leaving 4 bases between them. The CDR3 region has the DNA TGTGCCAGCAGGGATGAGACCCAGTACTTC. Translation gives CASRDETQYF.

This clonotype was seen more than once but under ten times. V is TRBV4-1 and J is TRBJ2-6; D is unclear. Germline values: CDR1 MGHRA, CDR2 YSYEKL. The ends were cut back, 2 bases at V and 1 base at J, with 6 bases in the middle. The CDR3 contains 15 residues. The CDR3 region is CASSQPLSGANVLTF. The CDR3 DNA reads TGCGCCAGCAGCCAACCCTTATCTGGGGCCAACGTCCTGACTTTC.

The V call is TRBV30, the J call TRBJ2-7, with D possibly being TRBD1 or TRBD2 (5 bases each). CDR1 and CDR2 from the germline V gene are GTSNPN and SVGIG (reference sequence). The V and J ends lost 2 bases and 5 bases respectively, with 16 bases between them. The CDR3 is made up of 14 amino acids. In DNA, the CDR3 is TGTGCCTGGAGTTTGGGGGAGCGGTTAGACGAGCAGTACTTC. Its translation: CAWSLGERLDEQYF.

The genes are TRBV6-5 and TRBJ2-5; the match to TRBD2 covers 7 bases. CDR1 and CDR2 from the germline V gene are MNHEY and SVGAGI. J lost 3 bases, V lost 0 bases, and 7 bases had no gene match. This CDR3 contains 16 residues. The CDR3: CASSYSSRGREETQYF. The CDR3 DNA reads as TGTGCCAGCAGTTACTCGAGTCGGGGGAGGGAAGAGACCCAGTACTTC.

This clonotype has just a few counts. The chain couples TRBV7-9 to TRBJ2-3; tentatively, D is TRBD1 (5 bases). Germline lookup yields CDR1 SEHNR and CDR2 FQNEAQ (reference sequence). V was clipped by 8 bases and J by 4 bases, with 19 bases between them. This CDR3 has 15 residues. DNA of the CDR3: TGTGCCAGCGATTCGACAGACCTAACCGCAGATACGCAGTATTTT. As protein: CASDSTDLTADTQYF.

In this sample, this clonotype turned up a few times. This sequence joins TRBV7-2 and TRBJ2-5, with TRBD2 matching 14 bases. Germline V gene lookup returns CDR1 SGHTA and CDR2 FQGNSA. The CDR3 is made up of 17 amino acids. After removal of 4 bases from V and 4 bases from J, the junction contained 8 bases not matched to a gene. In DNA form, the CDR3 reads TGTGCCAGCAGCTCCTCCGCCGGACTAGCGGGGGGAGAGACCCAGTACTTC. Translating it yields CASSSSAGLAGGETQYF.

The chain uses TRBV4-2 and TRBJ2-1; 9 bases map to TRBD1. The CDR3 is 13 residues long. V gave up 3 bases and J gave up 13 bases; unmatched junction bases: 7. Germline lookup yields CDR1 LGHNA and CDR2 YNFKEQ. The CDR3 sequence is CASSQGTGNPQFF. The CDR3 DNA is TGTGCCAGCAGCCAGGGGACAGGGAATCCTCAGTTCTTC.

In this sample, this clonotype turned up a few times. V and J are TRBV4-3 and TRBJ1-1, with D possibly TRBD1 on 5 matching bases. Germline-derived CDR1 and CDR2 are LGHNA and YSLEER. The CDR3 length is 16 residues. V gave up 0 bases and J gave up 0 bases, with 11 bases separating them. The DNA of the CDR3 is TGCGCCAGCAGCCAAGAGCCAGGGTTCATGAACACTGAAGCTTTCTTT. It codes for CASSQEPGFMNTEAFF.

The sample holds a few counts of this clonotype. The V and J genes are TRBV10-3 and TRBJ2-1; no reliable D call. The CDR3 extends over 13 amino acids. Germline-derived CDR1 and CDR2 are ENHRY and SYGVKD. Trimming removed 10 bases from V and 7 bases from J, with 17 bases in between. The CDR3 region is CATVPGLTNEQFF. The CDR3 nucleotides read TGTGCCACTGTACCGGGTCTTACGAATGAGCAGTTCTTC.

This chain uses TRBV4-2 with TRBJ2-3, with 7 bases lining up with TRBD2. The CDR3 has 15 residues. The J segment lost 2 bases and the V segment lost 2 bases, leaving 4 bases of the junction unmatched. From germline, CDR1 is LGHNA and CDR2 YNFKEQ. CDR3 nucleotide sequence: TGTGCCAGCAGCCAAACCGGGACTATCACAGATACGCAGTATTTT. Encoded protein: CASSQTGTITDTQYF.

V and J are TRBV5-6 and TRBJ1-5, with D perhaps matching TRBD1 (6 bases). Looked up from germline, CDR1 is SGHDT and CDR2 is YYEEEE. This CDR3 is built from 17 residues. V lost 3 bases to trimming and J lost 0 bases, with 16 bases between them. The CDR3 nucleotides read TGTGCCAGCAGCTCTCTCAGGGGACGGCATAGCAATCAGCCCCAGCATTTT. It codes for CASSSLRGRHSNQPQHF.

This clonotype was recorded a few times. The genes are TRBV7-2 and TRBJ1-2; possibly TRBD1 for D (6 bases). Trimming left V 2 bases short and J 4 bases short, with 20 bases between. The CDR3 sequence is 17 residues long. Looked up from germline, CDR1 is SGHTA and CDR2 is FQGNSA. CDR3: CASSLLGGRSSVYGYTF. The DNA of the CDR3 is TGTGCCAGCAGCTTACTGGGGGGGCGGTCCTCGGTCTATGGCTACACCTTC.

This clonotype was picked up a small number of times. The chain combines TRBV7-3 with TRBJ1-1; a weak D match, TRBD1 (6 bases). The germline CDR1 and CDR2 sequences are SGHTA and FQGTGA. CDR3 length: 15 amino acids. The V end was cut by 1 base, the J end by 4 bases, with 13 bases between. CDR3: CASSLIRRGATEAFF. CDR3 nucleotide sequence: TGTGCCAGCAGCTTAATAAGGAGGGGGGCCACTGAAGCTTTCTTT.

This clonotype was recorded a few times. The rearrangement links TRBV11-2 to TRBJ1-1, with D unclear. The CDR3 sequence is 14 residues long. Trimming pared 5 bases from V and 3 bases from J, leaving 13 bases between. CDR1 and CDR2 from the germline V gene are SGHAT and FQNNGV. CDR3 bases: TGTGCCAGCAGCCCCCATGGCGGATACACTGAAGCTTTCTTT. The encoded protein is CASSPHGGYTEAFF.

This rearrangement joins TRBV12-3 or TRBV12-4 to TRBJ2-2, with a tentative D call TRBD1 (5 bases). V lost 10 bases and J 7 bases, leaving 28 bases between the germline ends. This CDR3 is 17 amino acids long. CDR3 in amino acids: CATNPWGSRTSLGELFF. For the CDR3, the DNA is TGTGCCACCAACCCGTGGGGATCGAGGACATCCCTCGGGGAGCTGTTTTTT.

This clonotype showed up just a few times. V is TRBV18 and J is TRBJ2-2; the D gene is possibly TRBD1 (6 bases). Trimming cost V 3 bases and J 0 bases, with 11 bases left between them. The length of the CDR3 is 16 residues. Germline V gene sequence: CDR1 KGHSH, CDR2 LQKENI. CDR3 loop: CASSPPKGANTGELFF. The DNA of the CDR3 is TGTGCCAGCTCACCTCCGAAGGGGGCGAACACCGGGGAGCTGTTTTTT. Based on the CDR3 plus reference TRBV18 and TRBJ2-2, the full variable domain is NAGVMQNPRHLVRRRGQEARLRCSPMKGHSHVYWYRQLPEEGLKFMVYLQKENIIDESGMPKERFSAEFPKEGPSILRIQQVVRGDSAAYFCASSPPKGANTGELFFGEGSRLTVL.

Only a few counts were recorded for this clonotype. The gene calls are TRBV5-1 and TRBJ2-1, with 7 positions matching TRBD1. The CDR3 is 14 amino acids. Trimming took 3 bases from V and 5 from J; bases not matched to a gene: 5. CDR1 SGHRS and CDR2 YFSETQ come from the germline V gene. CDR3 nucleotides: TGCGCCAGCAGCTCCAGGACAGGCCACAATGAGCAGTTCTTC. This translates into CASSSRTGHNEQFF.